The entry that follows covers one TCR beta chain sequence. Its specificity is unknown. Uncontrolled infections, other autoimmune diseases, pregnancy or lactation led to exclusion of patients. The sample is drawn from a study of T cells in Graves' hyperthyroidism and ophthalmopathy. Study summary: The initial diagnosis was the point when peripheral blood was collected, ahead of any treatment.

Study-wide results and caveats: From stable hyperthyroidism, ophthalmopathy was separated by a 13 V-J model.

Germline CDR1 is LNHDA and CDR2 is SQIVND (reference sequence). V lost 6 bases to trimming and J lost 0 bases; unmatched junction nucleotides: 7. This CDR3 region has 15 residues. RNA transcripts served as the template for amplifying TCR beta CDR3 regions. Primed by the HTBI set, a first-round RT-PCR was run on the TCR CDR3. MiXCR, run by TCRdb on the multiplex PCR reads, gives a single entry per CDR3 protein. In the table there are roughly 160,000 distinct CDR3 sequences, approximately 9% of which are singletons. Sequenced input: blood. This chain joins TRBV19 and TRBJ1-1, with 7 nucleotides matching TRBD1. The clonotype comes from a young woman with Graves' hyperthyroidism that later progressed to Graves' ophthalmopathy. The CDR3 DNA sequence: TGTGCCAGTAGCCCCTTGGGACAGTTGAACACTGAAGCTTTCTTT. This sequence encodes CASSPLGQLNTEAFF. The whole variable domain, filled in from reference TRBV19 and TRBJ1-1, reads DGGITQSPKYLFRKEGQNVTLSCEQNLNHDAMYWYRQDPGQGLRLIYYSQIVNDFQKGDIAEGYSVSREKKESFPLTVTSAQKNPTAFYLCASSPLGQLNTEAFFGQGTRLTVV.